Listed here are 26 T cell receptor beta chains from one sample, sequenced in a study of shared clonotypes between healthy human individuals. Method: immunoSEQ multiplex PCR; TCRdb's copy keeps in-frame clones and lacks some. The table lists around 2.5 million clones, 80% to 95% of them singletons. Sequenced input: naive CD4+ T cells from PBMCs. The subset here: CD45RA+ positively selected. The receptor set was obtained from a man aged 18 to 30 in good health. Some clones in this sample may be carry-over from other donors' samples.

Remarks on this clone: The identical CDR3 is also encoded by other nucleotide sequences in the sample. V and J are TRBV2 and TRBJ2-5; D is tentatively TRBD1 or TRBD2 (5 bases each). The CDR3 consists of 12 residues. CDR1 and CDR2 from the germline V gene are SNHLY and FYNNEI. Trimming left V 3 bases short and J 5 bases short, with 7 bases between. Here the CDR3 DNA reads TGTGCCAGCAGTGAGGGGACGGAGACCCAGTACTTC. It specifies CASSEGTETQYF.

V is TRBV19 and J is TRBJ2-7; D unclear. With 3 bases removed from V and 3 bases from J, the gap between germline ends came to 12 bases. The V gene's germline CDR1 is LNHDA and CDR2 SQIVND (reference sequence). The CDR3 has 14 residues. For the CDR3, the DNA is TGTGCCAGTAGTATCGGGCTACCATACTACGAGCAGTACTTC. Translated, it gives CASSIGLPYYEQYF.

The gene calls are TRBV10-3 and TRBJ1-4; maybe TRBD1 (6 bases). Germline-derived CDR1 and CDR2 are ENHRY and SYGVKD. The CDR3 runs to 15 residues. V shed 10 bases and J shed 7 bases, with 22 bases lying between them. CDR3 loop: CATGWQGRCCEKLFF. CDR3 coding DNA: TGTGCCACCGGGTGGCAGGGGCGATGTTGTGAAAAACTGTTTTTT.

The CDR3 spells CAAQGSSYNEQFF. The CDR3 coding sequence is TGTGCCGCCCAAGGGAGCTCCTACAATGAGCAGTTCTTC. The V call is TRBV10-3, the J call TRBJ2-1, with a tentative D call TRBD2 (5 bases). The length of the CDR3 is 13 residues. V was clipped by 11 bases and J by 0 bases, with 11 bases between them. CDR1 is ENHRY and CDR2 is SYGVKD in the germline V gene.

This chain connects TRBV12-5 to TRBJ2-7; D is possibly TRBD2 (6 bases). Trimming cost V 7 bases and J 7 bases, with 26 bases left between them. This CDR3 has 16 residues. Germline values: CDR1 LGHNT, CDR2 FRNRAP. The CDR3 nucleotides read TGTGCTAGTGCCCCGGGGGATCGGGACCGGGTGGAAGAGCAGTACTTC. It encodes CASAPGDRDRVEEQYF.

The V and J genes are TRBV6-5 and TRBJ1-2; tentatively, D is TRBD1 (6 bases). The CDR3 has 13 amino acids. V gave up 4 bases and J gave up 6 bases, with 12 bases separating them. CDR1 is MNHEY, CDR2 SVGAGI, per germline. The CDR3 protein is CASSSGQPDGYTF. The CDR3 coding sequence is TGTGCCAGCAGTTCTGGACAGCCCGATGGCTACACCTTC.

CDR3 region: CASRDRNIQYF. CDR3 nucleotide sequence: TGTGCCAGTAGGGACAGAAACATTCAGTACTTC. The chain links TRBV19 to TRBJ2-4; possible D gene TRBD1, 6 bases. With 6 bases removed from V and 6 bases from J, the gap between germline ends came to 6 bases. The CDR3 runs to 11 residues. CDR1 is LNHDA, CDR2 SQIVND, per germline (reference sequence). Full variable domain (outside the CDR3, taken from reference TRBV19 and TRBJ2-4): DGGITQSPKYLFRKEGQNVTLSCEQNLNHDAMYWYRQDPGQGLRLIYYSQIVNDFQKGDIAEGYSVSREKKESFPLTVTSAQKNPTAFYLCASRDRNIQYFGAGTRLSVL.

The chain recombines TRBV9 with TRBJ2-7; no firm D call. The CDR3 is made up of 14 amino acids. Trimming took 0 bases from V and 0 from J, leaving 7 bases between them. The germline V gene has CDR1 SGDLS and CDR2 YYNGEE. The CDR3 sequence is CASSVAASSYEQYF. The CDR3 coding sequence is TGTGCCAGCAGCGTAGCAGCCAGCTCCTACGAGCAGTACTTC.

The CDR3 bases are TGTGCCAGGGGGGGCCACAACCCTTACCAGTACTTC. Its translation is CARGGHNPYQYF. This chain joins TRBV28 and TRBJ2-7, with D perhaps given as TRBD1 or TRBD2 (6 bases each). The CDR3 sequence is 12 residues long. The germline V and J ends were trimmed by 9 bases and 10 bases, with 19 bases remaining between them. Per germline, CDR1 MDHEN and CDR2 SYDVKM.

The V and J genes are TRBV9 and TRBJ2-1; D possibly corresponds to TRBD1 (5 bases). Trimming removed 0 bases from V and 4 bases from J, with 11 bases in between. The germline CDR1 and CDR2 sequences are SGDLS and YYNGEE. This CDR3 is 15 amino acids long. The CDR3 sequence: CASSVGLKGYNEQFF. The DNA for the CDR3 is TGTGCCAGCAGCGTAGGTCTTAAGGGGTACAATGAGCAGTTCTTC.

The chain employs TRBV2 and TRBJ2-1, with 10 positions matching TRBD1. The V segment lost 0 bases and the J segment 9 bases; nucleotides outside the gene matches: 8. Germline V gene lookup returns CDR1 SNHLY and CDR2 FYNNEI. The CDR3 is 16 amino acids. CDR3 amino acids: CASSEAGTGAGGEQFF. The CDR3 region has the DNA TGTGCCAGCAGTGAAGCGGGGACAGGGGCCGGGGGTGAGCAGTTCTTC.

The rearrangement uses TRBV27 and TRBJ1-3; no reliable D call. Germline lookup yields CDR1 MNHEY and CDR2 SMNVEV (reference sequence). The CDR3 consists of 15 residues. The V end lost 6 bases, the J end lost 0 bases, and 12 bases lay between the germline ends. This CDR3 is CASRQEFLSGNTIYF. The CDR3 coding sequence is TGTGCCAGCAGGCAGGAATTCCTCTCTGGAAACACCATATATTTT.

This chain links TRBV2 with TRBJ1-2, with 7 bases identical to TRBD1. V gave up 2 bases and J gave up 8 bases; unmatched junction bases: 8. This CDR3 is 14 amino acids long. Germline assignment: CDR1 SNHLY and CDR2 FYNNEI. DNA of the CDR3: TGTGCCAGCAGTGAAAAGAACAGGGGTCTAGGCTACACCTTC. This sequence encodes CASSEKNRGLGYTF. Full variable domain (missing parts from reference TRBV2 and TRBJ1-2): EPEVTQTPSHQVTQMGQEVILRCVPISNHLYFYWYRQILGQKVEFLVSFYNNEISEKSEIFDDQFSVERPDGSNFTLKIRSTKLEDSAMYFCASSEKNRGLGYTFGSGTRLTVV.

Here the CDR3 reads CASSGLSGSSFEQYF. DNA of the CDR3: TGTGCCAGCAGTGGATTGAGCGGGAGTTCTTTCGAGCAGTACTTC. V and J are TRBV25-1 and TRBJ2-7, with 8 bases matching TRBD2. From germline, CDR1 is MGHDK and CDR2 SYGVNS. The CDR3 extends over 15 amino acids. With 4 bases clipped from V and 6 bases from J, the junction kept 11 bases outside the gene matches.

This CDR3 is CASRQPKLAAYNEQFF. CDR3 coding DNA: TGTGCAAGTCGCCAACCGAAACTAGCCGCCTACAATGAGCAGTTCTTC. This chain links TRBV12-2 with TRBJ2-1; the D call TRBD2 from the table was never checked on the DNA. TRBV12-2 is designated a pseudogene. This CDR3 comprises 16 residues.

The chain carries TRBV27 and TRBJ1-2; 8 nucleotides agree with TRBD1. Germline values: CDR1 MNHEY, CDR2 SMNVEV (reference sequence). Trimming at V came to 5 bases and at J to 3 bases, leaving 14 bases not matched to a gene. The CDR3 spans 17 residues. The CDR3 DNA reads as TGTGCCAGCAGTCCCAGGGGGCAGGCCCACTTCTACTATGGCTACACCTTC. Translated: CASSPRGQAHFYYGYTF.

The chain links TRBV5-1 to TRBJ2-2; D gene unclear. This CDR3 spans 15 amino acids. V was clipped by 4 bases and J by 6 bases, with 16 bases between them. Germline CDR1 SGHRS, CDR2 YFSETQ. CDR3 nucleotides: TGCGCCAGCAGCCCCCGACCATCCGGTCCCGGGGAGCTGTTTTTT. Translated: CASSPRPSGPGELFF.

The V call is TRBV28, the J call TRBJ2-2; 8 bases are shared with TRBD1. CDR3 length equals 15 residues. CDR1 and CDR2 from the germline V gene are MDHEN and SYDVKM. After removal of 5 bases from V and 0 bases from J, the junction contained 2 bases not matched to a gene. CDR3 protein: CASSPGQANTGELFF. CDR3 in DNA: TGTGCCAGCAGTCCGGGACAGGCGAACACCGGGGAGCTGTTTTTT.

The chain is built from TRBV6-6 and TRBJ2-7, with TRBD2 identical over 9 bases. The CDR3 extends over 12 amino acids. CDR1 is MNHNY, CDR2 SVGAGI, per germline (reference sequence). Trimming cost V 6 bases and J 5 bases; bases outside gene matches: 2. In DNA, the CDR3 is TGTGCCAGCAGGCGGGGGGGAAACGAGCAGTACTTC. This encodes CASRRGGNEQYF.

The V and J genes are TRBV5-1 and TRBJ1-1, with D perhaps TRBD1 (5 bases). Trimming stripped 1 base from V and 3 bases from J, with 22 bases between. In germline, CDR1 is SGHRS, CDR2 YFSETQ. The CDR3 is 18 amino acids. The CDR3 nucleotides read TGCGCCAGCAGCTTGTTCCGCGGGCAGGGTGTAGGGCACACTGAAGCTTTCTTT. Residues: CASSLFRGQGVGHTEAFF.

The chain is built from TRBV5-4 and TRBJ2-3, with TRBD2 matching over 11 bases. V was pared by 2 bases and J by 0 bases, with 5 bases of the junction left unmatched. This CDR3 is built from 17 residues. In germline, CDR1 is SGHNT, CDR2 YYREEE (reference sequence). DNA for the CDR3: TGTGCCAGCAGCTTCCCGACTAGCGGGACTAGCACAGATACGCAGTATTTT. As protein: CASSFPTSGTSTDTQYF.

This sequence joins TRBV10-3 and TRBJ1-5; 7 nucleotides align to TRBD1. The CDR3 spans 15 residues. The germline V gene has CDR1 ENHRY and CDR2 SYGVKD. Unmatched junction bases numbered 10, after V lost 10 bases and J lost 1 base. The CDR3 DNA is TGTGCCACCCGCGCTACAGGGGACAGCAATCAGCCCCAGCATTTT. Amino acids: CATRATGDSNQPQHF.

This clone was found once. This specimen includes other DNA sequences encoding the same CDR3. The chain uses TRBV11-2 and TRBJ2-7; D is uncertain. V shed 4 bases and J shed 1 base, with 2 bases lying between them. There are 11 residues in the CDR3. Germline V gene sequence: CDR1 SGHAT, CDR2 FQNNGV. In DNA, the CDR3 is TGTGCCAGCAGCTCGTCCTACGAGCAGTACTTC. This codes for CASSSSYEQYF.

The genes are TRBV28 and TRBJ2-1; possible D gene TRBD1, 6 bases. CDR3 size: 12 residues. Trimming removed 6 bases at V and 7 bases at J, with 10 bases between. From germline, CDR1 is MDHEN and CDR2 SYDVKM. The CDR3 DNA reads TGTGCCAGCAGCAACAGGGAGAATGAGCAGTTCTTC. Protein sequence: CASSNRENEQFF.

This clone has only one observation. The chain carries TRBV5-1 and TRBJ2-7; 14 bases match TRBD2. With V trimmed by 5 bases and J by 1 base, 5 bases remained unmatched. This CDR3 comprises 16 residues. The germline gives CDR1 SGHRS, CDR2 YFSETQ. The CDR3 here is CASSRGLAGVSYEQYF. In nucleotides, the CDR3 is TGCGCCAGCAGTCGGGGACTAGCGGGAGTTTCCTACGAGCAGTACTTC.

The rearrangement uses TRBV9 and TRBJ2-5, with D maybe TRBD2 (6 bases). CDR3 length: 16 residues. V lost 1 base and J lost 5, with 18 bases in between. Germline V gene lookup returns CDR1 SGDLS and CDR2 YYNGEE. The CDR3 here is CASSVSSGTPWETQYF. In DNA, the CDR3 is TGTGCCAGCAGCGTAAGTTCCGGGACTCCGTGGGAGACCCAGTACTTC. The full variable domain, rest sourced from reference TRBV9 and TRBJ2-5, is DSGVTQTPKHLITATGQRVTLRCSPRSGDLSVYWYQQSLDQGLQFLIQYYNGEERAKGNILERFSAQQFPDLHSELNLSSLELGDSALYFCASSVSSGTPWETQYFGPGTRLLVL.